The 9 T cell receptor beta chains listed next were all sequenced from one sample in a study of blood T cell repertoires in COVID-19. Sequencing used immunoSEQ multiplex PCR; TCRdb keeps in-frame clones, though not all of them. The table lists tens of thousands of clones, 81% of them singletons. Sequencing was done on a sample of peripheral blood. These receptors came from an older man with acute or convalescent COVID-19.

The chain has TRBV4-3 and TRBJ1-5; D possibly corresponds to TRBD1 (5 bases). The CDR3 is 17 amino acids. Looked up from germline, CDR1 is LGHNA and CDR2 is YSLEER. Trimming took 4 bases from V and 5 from J, leaving 21 bases between them. The CDR3 nucleotides are TGCGCCAGCAGCCGGGGAACGTACACAGGCTACTATCAGCCCCAGCATTTT. Encoded protein: CASSRGTYTGYYQPQHF.

This chain connects TRBV19 to TRBJ2-5; 8 bases agree with TRBD1. Trimming took 5 bases from V and 4 from J; bases not matched to a gene: 6. There are 14 residues in the CDR3. Germline CDR1 is LNHDA and CDR2 is SQIVND (reference sequence). Here the CDR3 reads CASSVQGARETQYF. The CDR3, as DNA: TGTGCCAGTAGTGTCCAGGGGGCTCGAGAGACCCAGTACTTC.

The gene calls are TRBV28 and TRBJ1-1; maybe TRBD1 (5 bases). Germline V lookup: CDR1 MDHEN, CDR2 SYDVKM. With 2 bases removed from V and 8 bases from J, the gap between germline ends came to 6 bases. There are 11 residues in the CDR3. CDR3 loop: CASSLRQEAFF. The CDR3 nucleotides are TGTGCCAGCAGTTTAAGACAGGAAGCTTTCTTT.

The rearrangement joins TRBV9 to TRBJ1-5; 8 nucleotides line up with TRBD1. CDR1 is SGDLS and CDR2 is YYNGEE in the germline V gene. Trimming took 4 bases from V and 5 from J; bases not matched to a gene: 5. This CDR3 is built from 14 residues. The CDR3 DNA is TGTGCCAGCAGCCCCGACAGGGGACATCAGCCCCAGCATTTT. Encoded protein: CASSPDRGHQPQHF.

The V and J genes are TRBV4-3 and TRBJ2-1; 16 positions match TRBD2. The V gene's germline CDR1 is LGHNA and CDR2 YSLEER. J lost 5 bases, V lost 1 base, and 2 bases had no gene match. The CDR3 spans 17 residues. The CDR3 spells CASSQVGTSGRDNEQFF. The CDR3, as DNA: TGCGCCAGCAGCCAAGTCGGGACTAGCGGGAGGGACAATGAGCAGTTCTTC.

The CDR3 bases are TGTGCCACCAGTGATCCCGTCGGGCAGGGGAGAGCAGATACGCAGTATTTT. Encoded protein: CATSDPVGQGRADTQYF. The chain links TRBV24-1 to TRBJ2-3; D possibly corresponds to TRBD1 (6 bases). V shed 3 bases and J shed 4 bases, with 19 bases lying between them. The CDR3 runs 17 residues. Germline assignment: CDR1 KGHDR and CDR2 SFDVKD.

The chain has TRBV7-8 and TRBJ1-6, with 7 bases fitting TRBD1. The CDR3 is 15 residues long. With V trimmed by 1 base and J by 7 bases, 4 bases remained unmatched. Germline CDR1 reads SGHVS; CDR2 reads FQNEAQ. The CDR3: CASSLDEGANSPLHF. CDR3 DNA: TGTGCCAGCAGCTTAGATGAGGGGGCGAATTCACCCCTCCACTTT.

V gene TRBV18 combines with J gene TRBJ1-3; TRBD1 might be the D (5 bases). V was trimmed by 3 bases and J by 8 bases, leaving 11 bases between them. Germline values: CDR1 KGHSH, CDR2 LQKENI. The CDR3 has 13 amino acids. CDR3: CASSPSGGDTIYF. The CDR3 DNA reads TGTGCCAGCTCACCGTCGGGGGGAGACACCATATATTTT.

The gene calls are TRBV6-5 and TRBJ2-5; 8 nucleotides line up with TRBD2. V shed 5 bases and J 5 bases; nucleotides not matched to a gene: 1. CDR1 is MNHEY and CDR2 is SVGAGI in the germline V gene. This CDR3 has 12 amino acids. Here the CDR3 DNA reads TGTGCCAGCAGTCTAGCGGGCGAGACCCAGTACTTC. Translating gives CASSLAGETQYF.